The rows below give T cell receptor beta chains drawn from one sample of a study of CD8+CD57+ T cells in acquired aplastic anemia. TCRdb reprocessed the reads with MiXCR, giving one entry per CDR3 protein. The sample lists 100,000 to 150,000 distinct CDR3 sequences, 48% occurring once. The source material was sorted CD4+, CD8+, or CD8+CD57+ T cells (not recorded which) from PBMCs. The receptors come from a human donor in good health, serving as a control. The CDR3 runs from the conserved cysteine through the conserved F or W. The D gene is left open where the match is weak. Only part of the rows carry a size: once, few, many, or a class if the clone is expanded.

d_gene	abundance	v_gene	j_gene	CDR3aa	CDR3nt
TRBD2	many	TRBV20-1	TRBJ2-3	CSAAVAGGFTDTQYF	TGCAGTGCTGCCGTAGCGGGGGGTTTCACAGATACGCAGTATTTT
TRBD2	NA	TRBV12-3/TRBV12-4	TRBJ2-2	CATGLAGGGATGELFF	TGTGCCACCGGACTAGCGGGAGGTGGGGCCACCGGGGAGCTGTTTTTT
NA	medium-sized	TRBV29-1	TRBJ2-7	CSVADGYEQYF	TGCAGCGTTGCGGACGGCTACGAGCAGTACTTC
TRBD1	many	TRBV20-1	TRBJ2-7	CSAGTGVSEQYF	TGCAGTGCCGGGACAGGGGTATCCGAGCAGTACTTC
NA	NA	TRBV7-9	TRBJ1-4	CASGASATNEKLFF	TGTGCCAGCGGGGCGAGTGCAACTAATGAAAAACTGTTTTTT
NA	NA	TRBV2	TRBJ1-6	CATSQQGTPLHF	TGTGCCACCTCGCAGCAGGGAACACCCCTCCACTTT
NA	once	TRBV25-1	TRBJ2-1	CASGLGRGGRLEQFF	TGTGCCAGCGGCCTGGGTAGGGGGGGCCGGCTTGAGCAGTTCTTC
NA	NA	TRBV7-9	TRBJ2-7	CASSLTSGMPYEQYF	TGTGCCAGCAGCTTAACGTCAGGGATGCCCTACGAGCAGTACTTC
TRBD2	many	TRBV2	TRBJ2-3	CASSSGTSGTDTQYF	TGTGCCAGCAGTTCCGGGACTAGCGGCACAGATACGCAGTATTTT
NA	NA	TRBV9	TRBJ2-1	CASSVSNEQFF	TGTGCCAGCAGCGTGAGCAATGAGCAGTTCTTC
NA	NA	TRBV11-1	TRBJ1-4	CASSQGAGLSNEELFF	TGTGCCAGCAGCCAAGGGGCGGGGCTCTCAAATGAAGAACTGTTTTTT
TRBD1	NA	TRBV7-8	TRBJ1-1	CASKYQGETEAFF	TGTGCCAGCAAATATCAGGGGGAAACTGAAGCTTTCTTT
NA	NA	TRBV24-1	TRBJ1-2	CATNGGSNYGYTF	TGTGCCACCAACGGCGGATCGAACTATGGCTACACCTTC
NA	many	TRBV11-2	TRBJ2-2	CASSLGGLATTGELFF	TGTGCCAGCAGCTTAGGTGGGCTAGCGACCACCGGGGAGCTGTTTTTT
NA	once	TRBV24-1	TRBJ2-3	CATGGAGTDTQYF	TGTGCCACCGGAGGGGCCGGCACAGATACGCAGTATTTT
NA	NA	TRBV10-3	TRBJ1-2	CAISQGSGGYTF	TGTGCCATCAGTCAGGGTTCGGGTGGCTACACCTTC
NA	NA	TRBV7-9	TRBJ2-7	CASSRGQEQYF	TGTGCCAGCAGCAGAGGACAAGAACAGTACTTC
NA	many	TRBV20-1	TRBJ2-1	CSARKQAVRTYNEQFF	TGCAGTGCTAGGAAACAGGCGGTAAGGACCTACAATGAGCAGTTCTTC
NA	NA	TRBV25-1	TRBJ1-5	CASSESGMRQPQHF	TGTGCCAGCAGTGAATCGGGGATGAGGCAGCCCCAGCATTTT
NA	few	TRBV7-2	TRBJ1-1	CASSLDNRRTNTEAFF	TGTGCCAGCAGCTTAGACAACCGACGGACGAACACTGAAGCTTTCTTT
NA	many	TRBV7-2	TRBJ2-5	CASSLVGDPQETQYF	TGTGCCAGCAGCTTAGTAGGGGATCCCCAAGAGACCCAGTACTTC
TRBD1	NA	TRBV9	TRBJ1-1	CASGRTGIEAFF	TGTGCCAGCGGACGGACAGGGATCGAAGCTTTCTTT
NA	NA	TRBV7-6	TRBJ2-5	CASNSMEETQYF	TGTGCCAGCAACTCAATGGAAGAGACCCAGTACTTC
NA	few	TRBV9	TRBJ1-1	CASSVQSGSTEAFF	TGTGCCAGCAGCGTACAATCGGGGAGTACTGAAGCTTTCTTT
TRBD1	many	TRBV5-6	TRBJ2-3	CASSKQGARDTQYF	TGTGCCAGCAGCAAACAGGGGGCGAGGGATACGCAGTATTTT
TRBD2	NA	TRBV4-1	TRBJ2-1	CASSQAGKRGGDNEQFF	TGCGCCAGCAGCCAGGCAGGTAAGCGGGGGGGGGACAATGAGCAGTTCTTC
NA	many	TRBV7-1	TRBJ2-3	CASSSLPETETLGGTDTQYF	TGTGCCAGCAGCTCCCTACCCGAGACGGAGACCCTGGGTGGCACAGATACGCAGTATTTT
NA	NA	TRBV2	TRBJ1-6	CASRGAYNSPLHF	TGTGCCAGCCGGGGGGCCTATAATTCACCCCTCCACTTT
NA	NA	TRBV19	TRBJ2-3	CASSLQGGSTDTQYF	TGTGCCAGTAGCCTCCAAGGGGGTAGCACAGATACGCAGTATTTT